The present T cell receptor (beta chain) was sequenced within a study of OX40 agonist ivuxolimab in advanced cancers. For the wider study: The costimulatory receptor OX40 (CD134) was targeted by ivuxolimab, a fully human IgG2 agonistic monoclonal antibody. Of the approximately 50 patients in dose escalation, 19 had hepatocellular carcinoma, roughly 15 had melanoma, 9 had renal cell carcinoma and 9 had head and neck cancer. A male proportion of roughly 80% and a mean age of 60 years, ranging from roughly 23 to 80, were recorded for the dose-escalation cohort. Intravenous ivuxolimab was administered to patients every 2 weeks at six dose levels: 0.01, 0.1, 0.3, 1.5, 3 and 10 mg/kg. Partial responses occurred in three dose-escalation patients, of whom one had hepatocellular carcinoma and two had cutaneous melanoma. Peripheral TCRbeta sequencing aimed to test whether ivuxolimab altered TCR sequence diversity and caused clonal T-cell expansion. Patients were allowed to have had prior anti-PD-1, anti-PD-L1 or anti-CTLA-4 therapy, and approximately 40% of the dose-escalation patients had been treated with checkpoint inhibitors. The monotherapy dose-escalation portion (N ≈ 52 patients) of the phase I ivuxolimab trial is reported in the paper.

The trial excluded patients who had a history of autoimmune disease or were on systemic immunosuppression. Peripheral blood for TCR sequencing was collected from all dose cohorts at baseline, on cycle 4 day 1, and on cycle 7 day 1. The samples were drawn from a first-in-human, open-label, multicenter phase I dose-escalation trial of ivuxolimab. The trial enrolled adults with locally advanced or metastatic head and neck squamous cell, hepatocellular, melanoma or renal cell carcinoma. Before TCR sequencing, CD4+ T cells and CD8+ T cells from peripheral blood were sorted into separate populations. This clone was seen only once. Its antigen is still unknown. Base qualities are missing; no much larger clone stands one base away. To sequence the TCRbeta CDR3 region, genomic DNA was isolated from the sorted cells. The immunoSEQ Assay was used for sequencing of TCRbeta CDR3 regions. Imported from immuneACCESS, the table was reduced by TCRdb to in-frame sequences with V and J called. These copies leave out some clones; in studies compared against another copy, an unresolved V gene accounts for under half, and the cause of the remainder is not known. The sample records tens of thousands of clones, 92% of which are singletons. Roughly 0.53% of the sample is in the top ten clones.

Study-wide findings and limitations: In the 0.1-3.0 mg/kg groups, partial responders were among the patients with the lowest normalized peripheral clonal expansion, particularly in CD8+ T cells. The antigen specificity of the clonally expanded peripheral T cells was not determined. At doses of 0.1 to 3.0 mg/kg, clonal expansion of both CD4+ and CD8+ T cells in blood was seen between baseline and week 6. Low levels of normalized T-cell clonal expansion were also seen in some patients who did not respond. After ivuxolimab, CD8+ T cells had more expanded clones than CD4+ T cells on average.

From cysteine to phenylalanine, the CDR3 is 16 amino acids long. The kept DNA is CDR3 alone, 48 bases in frame from the first base. V was cut back by 2 bases and J by 2 bases, leaving a gap of 15 bases between them. From a lookup of the germline V gene, CDR1 and CDR2 are SGHRS and YFSETQ. Source: CD4+ or CD8+ T cells sorted from blood, taken in a trial of the OX40 agonist ivuxolimab. Recombination joined TRBV5-1 with TRBJ2-3; TRBD1 might be the D gene, on 6 matching bases. This receptor was taken from an adult with an advanced solid tumor such as melanoma, head and neck, liver or kidney cancer. Read as DNA, the sequence is TGCGCCAGCAGCTTCCTTGGACAGAGCATCACAGATACGCAGTATTTT. The encoded protein is CASSFLGQSITDTQYF.